The 28 T cell receptor beta chains presented below share a single source sample, sequenced in a study of breast tumors, draining lymph nodes, adjacent tissues. Samples came from axillary lymph nodes draining the breast cancer. TCRdb reprocessed the multiplex PCR reads with MiXCR, giving one entry per CDR3 protein. The sample lists under 300,000 distinct CDR3 sequences, under 40% occurring once. The specimen was axillary lymph node tissue. The origin of the receptors is a female donor with breast cancer. Some clones in this sample may be carry-over from other donors' samples.

This clonotype was counted many times. V and J are TRBV2 and TRBJ2-7; 7 bases are a match to TRBD2. J lost 2 bases, V lost 7 bases, and 8 bases had no gene match. The CDR3 has 14 amino acids. From germline, CDR1 is SNHLY and CDR2 FYNNEI. The CDR3 sequence: CASTMGAGPYEQYF. CDR3 DNA sequence: TGTGCCAGCACGATGGGAGCGGGACCCTACGAGCAGTACTTC.

This clonotype was picked up many times. The V call is TRBV6-5, the J call TRBJ1-3, with D hard to call. CDR3 length: 15 amino acids. The V end lost 5 bases, the J end lost 1 base, and 12 bases lay between the germline ends. Germline V gives CDR1 MNHEY, CDR2 SVGAGI. The CDR3 spells CASSGGKGSGNTIYF. In DNA form, the CDR3 reads TGTGCCAGCAGTGGAGGGAAAGGATCTGGAAACACCATATATTTT.

The chain uses TRBV7-8 and TRBJ1-6; 9 bases line up with TRBD1. Germline V CDR1 and CDR2: SGHVS, FQNEAQ. The CDR3 loop spans 16 amino acids. The ends lost 4 bases at V and 7 bases at J; junction bases unmatched: 8. The CDR3 nucleotides read TGTGCCAGCAGCTCAGAGGCCGGGACAGGGAATTCACCCCTCCACTTT. This codes for CASSSEAGTGNSPLHF.

This clonotype was detected many times. This chain uses TRBV4-1 with TRBJ1-2; D might be TRBD1 (5 bases). V lost 0 bases and J 4 bases, leaving 12 bases between the germline ends. Looked up from germline, CDR1 is MGHRA and CDR2 is YSYEKL. The CDR3 totals 15 residues. The CDR3 DNA sequence: TGCGCCAGCAGCCAAGATCTTGGGGCCTTCTATGGCTACACCTTC. Translation gives CASSQDLGAFYGYTF.

The rearrangement uses TRBV14 and TRBJ2-1; 9 bases agree with TRBD1. The CDR3 covers 14 residues. Germline values: CDR1 SGHDN, CDR2 FVKESK. J gave up 12 bases and V 1 base, and 7 bases lay outside the gene matches. DNA of the CDR3: TGTGCCAGCAGCCAAGGGACAGGGGCTGATACGCAGTTCTTC. The encoded protein is CASSQGTGADTQFF.

Worth noting for this clonotype: A much bigger clone sits one base away, suggesting this may be a read error. V gene TRBV11-2 combines with J gene TRBJ1-5; D remains ambiguous. The CDR3 covers 13 residues. Germline V gene data show CDR1 as SGHAT and CDR2 as FQNNGV. The CDR3: CAGSLEIAKPQHF. Here the CDR3 DNA reads TGTGCCGGCAGCTTAGAGATCGCGAAGCCCCAGCATTTT.

In this sample, this clonotype turned up a few times. This may be a read error, as it is one base from a much larger clone. The rearrangement links TRBV14 to TRBJ1-2; D call uncertain. There are 15 residues in the CDR3. The germline gives CDR1 SGHDN, CDR2 FVKESK. The DNA of the CDR3 is TGTGCCAGCAGCCAAGGGGCAGGCGATGGTGAAGGCTACCCCTTC. This codes for CASSQGAGDGEGYPF.

This clonotype was detected ten times or more. This chain links TRBV25-1 with TRBJ2-5, with D possibly TRBD1 on 6 matching bases. The V end lost 9 bases, the J end lost 2 bases, and 16 bases lay between the germline ends. Per germline, CDR1 MGHDK and CDR2 SYGVNS. This CDR3 contains 14 residues. The DNA of the CDR3 is TGTGCCAGGCATGGACAGACGCAACAAGAGACCCAGTACTTC. The encoded protein is CARHGQTQQETQYF.

As regards this clonotype: No conserved phenylalanine or tryptophan ends this CDR3, so it is likely a read error. Because the CDR3's place on the DNA is in doubt, the DNA is left out and the CDR3 is given as listed by TCRdb. The V call is TRBV10-3, the J call TRBJ1-1; the table assigns TRBD1, which was not confirmed against the DNA. The CDR3 has 13 amino acids, counting both end residues. The germline CDR1 and CDR2 sequences are ENHRY and SYGVKD. The CDR3 region is CAISDPNAGTGIS.

The rearrangement joins TRBV7-2 to TRBJ2-3, with a weak D call TRBD2 (6 bases). Trimming took 9 bases from V and 6 from J, leaving 16 bases between them. Germline CDR1 SGHTA, CDR2 FQGNSA. The CDR3 loop spans 13 amino acids. Here the CDR3 DNA reads TGTGCCAGTAGCGGAAAGCAATGGGATACGCAGTATTTT. Translating it yields CASSGKQWDTQYF.

Regarding this clonotype: Mismatch with germline at one junction end may stem from a read error. V gene TRBV5-1 combines with J gene TRBJ2-7; D may be TRBD2 (5 bases). The CDR3 loop spans 13 amino acids. The germline V gene has CDR1 SGHRS and CDR2 YFSETQ. DNA for the CDR3: TGCGCCAGCAGCCCAGGACTCGACTACGGGCAGTACTTC. Encoded protein: CASSPGLDYGQYF.

Ten or more counts support this clonotype. V usage is TRBV7-6 and J usage is TRBJ2-3; D unclear. There are 16 residues in the CDR3. Trimming removed 4 bases from V and 0 bases from J, with 14 bases in between. Germline lookup yields CDR1 SGHVS and CDR2 FNYEAQ. The CDR3 region has the DNA TGTGCCAGCAGCTCTCCGACCTCCTTCAGCACAGATACGCAGTATTTT. Its protein product is CASSSPTSFSTDTQYF.

This clonotype was observed at least ten times. The rearrangement links TRBV18 to TRBJ1-2, with TRBD1 matching 8 bases. The CDR3 contains 14 residues. Germline lookup yields CDR1 KGHSH and CDR2 LQKENI. V dropped 5 bases and J dropped 3; count of bases not matched to a gene: 5. The CDR3 protein is CASSSRGPDYGYTF. CDR3 coding DNA: TGTGCCAGCTCATCCAGGGGGCCGGACTATGGCTACACCTTC.

This clonotype was found many times. The junction does not match germline at one end; this may be a read error. This rearrangement joins TRBV7-7 to TRBJ1-5, with D uncertain. CDR3 size: 16 residues. The germline CDR1 and CDR2 sequences are SSHAT and FNYEAQ (reference sequence). The CDR3 region is CASSLARRFSNQPQHF. CDR3 in DNA: TGTGCTAGCAGCTTAGCGAGGAGATTTAGCAATCAGCCCCAGCATTTT.

This clonotype was picked up many times. The chain joins TRBV10-3 to TRBJ1-3; no definite D call. The CDR3 contains 13 residues. CDR1 and CDR2 (germline): ENHRY, SYGVKD. V lost 0 bases and J 9 bases, leaving 9 bases between the germline ends. CDR3 protein: CAISESAVGTIYF. The CDR3 DNA reads as TGTGCCATCAGTGAGTCGGCAGTCGGCACCATATATTTT.

This clonotype was detected ten times or more. The J gene is TRBJ2-1, the V gene TRBV2, with 10 bases lining up with TRBD2. This CDR3 comprises 15 residues. Germline assignment: CDR1 SNHLY and CDR2 FYNNEI. The junction had 3 bases not matched to a gene; V was cut back by 4 bases and J by 3 bases. The CDR3 reads CASSAGLAIYNEQFF. The CDR3 nucleotides read TGTGCCAGCAGTGCGGGACTAGCGATCTACAATGAGCAGTTCTTC.

This clonotype was observed many times. The CDR3 DNA follows: TGTGCCTGGACCGGGACCGCGAATGAAAAACTGTTTTTT. Encoded protein: CAWTGTANEKLFF. The gene calls are TRBV30 and TRBJ1-4, with D possibly being TRBD1 (5 bases). V was cut by 4 bases and J by 5 bases, with 11 bases left in between. Germline CDR1 and CDR2: GTSNPN and SVGIG (reference sequence). This CDR3 spans 13 amino acids. Complete variable domain (other parts from reference TRBV30 and TRBJ1-4): SQTIHQWPATLVQPVGSPLSLECTVEGTSNPNLYWYRQAAGRGLQLLFYSVGIGQISSEVPQNLSASRPQDRQFILSSKKLLLSDSGFYLCAWTGTANEKLFFGSGTQLSVL.

In the case of this clonotype: The junction departs from the called germline gene at one end, perhaps through a read error. The CDR3: CAGSLAGREAPRKGCTF. DNA for the CDR3: TGTGCCGGCAGCTTAGCCGGGCGGGAAGCCCCCCGAAAGGGCTGCACCTTC. This chain connects TRBV7-2 to TRBJ1-2; D not certain. The CDR3 has 17 residues. CDR1 SGHTA and CDR2 FQGNSA come from the germline V gene.

This clonotype was seen at least ten times. The chain employs TRBV10-3 and TRBJ1-4, with no clear D. The CDR3 has 15 residues. CDR1 ENHRY and CDR2 SYGVKD come from the germline V gene. The ends were cut back, 0 bases at V and 8 bases at J, with 13 bases in the middle. The CDR3 DNA reads as TGTGCCATCAGTGAGTCAGGGTCGTTGGAGGAAAAACTGTTTTTT. Translation gives CAISESGSLEEKLFF.

This clonotype was counted many times. This chain links TRBV12-3 or TRBV12-4 with TRBJ2-1; maybe TRBD2 (5 bases). The CDR3 spans 14 residues. V was pared by 3 bases and J by 4 bases, with 10 bases between. The CDR3 sequence: CASSLSQRYNEQFF. The CDR3 region has the DNA TGTGCCAGCAGTTTGAGCCAGCGGTACAATGAGCAGTTCTTC.

This clonotype came up many times. The gene calls are TRBV6-5 and TRBJ2-3; TRBD2 agrees at 8 bases. CDR1 MNHEY and CDR2 SVGAGI come from the germline V gene. V lost 4 bases, J lost 5 bases, and 11 bases stayed unmatched. The CDR3 contains 16 residues. The CDR3 loop reads CASSSVRRGGGDTQYF. CDR3 in DNA: TGTGCCAGCAGTTCCGTTCGACGGGGGGGCGGAGATACGCAGTATTTT.

This clonotype was detected many times. The chain is built from TRBV5-1 and TRBJ1-4; D perhaps matches TRBD1 (6 bases). This CDR3 is built from 15 residues. Germline values: CDR1 SGHRS, CDR2 YFSETQ. Trimming removed 3 bases at V and 5 bases at J, with 14 bases between. The CDR3 DNA sequence: TGCGCCAGCAGCTCCGGACAGCCTGGAAATGAAAAACTGTTTTTT. Its protein is CASSSGQPGNEKLFF.

In its sample, this clonotype was seen once. A much more abundant neighbour one base away suggests this may be a read error. The rearrangement joins TRBV7-8 to TRBJ2-3, with 9 bases that match TRBD2. This CDR3 comprises 15 residues. The trim removed 3 bases at V and 5 bases at J, leaving 6 bases unmatched. Germline-derived CDR1 and CDR2 are SGHVS and FQNEAQ. The CDR3 sequence is CASSFKGGGEDTQYF. CDR3 sequence (DNA): TGTGCCAGCAGCTTCAAGGGCGGGGGGGAAGATACGCAGTATTTT.

This clonotype was detected many times. The chain links TRBV5-4 to TRBJ1-2; D uncertain. Trimming cost V 1 base and J 2 bases, with 9 bases left between them. The length of the CDR3 is 14 residues. Germline-derived CDR1 and CDR2 are SGHNT and YYREEE (reference sequence). The CDR3 loop is CASSLIGENYGYTF. CDR3 nucleotides: TGTGCCAGCAGCTTGATTGGAGAAAACTATGGCTACACCTTC.

This chain connects TRBV19 to TRBJ1-6; 7 nucleotides match TRBD1. The CDR3 extends over 12 amino acids. Germline CDR1 LNHDA, CDR2 SQIVND (reference sequence). Trimming cost V 6 bases and J 7 bases; bases outside gene matches: 0. In nucleotides, the CDR3 is TGTGCCAGTAGGACAGGGAATTCACCCCTCCACTTT. This codes for CASRTGNSPLHF. Full variable domain (outside the CDR3, taken from reference TRBV19 and TRBJ1-6): DGGITQSPKYLFRKEGQNVTLSCEQNLNHDAMYWYRQDPGQGLRLIYYSQIVNDFQKGDIAEGYSVSREKKESFPLTVTSAQKNPTAFYLCASRTGNSPLHFGNGTRLTVT.

The sample holds a few counts of this clonotype. A much bigger clone sits one base away, suggesting this may be a read error. V gene TRBV2 combines with J gene TRBJ2-7; D not resolved. This CDR3 contains 12 residues. Per germline, CDR1 SNHLY and CDR2 FYNNEI. The CDR3 reads CAGSPYFYEQYF. In nucleotides, the CDR3 is TGTGCCGGCAGTCCATACTTCTACGAGCAGTACTTC. Filled out from reference TRBV2 and TRBJ2-7, the complete variable domain reads EPEVTQTPSHQVTQMGQEVILRCVPISNHLYFYWYRQILGQKVEFLVSFYNNEISEKSEIFDDQFSVERPDGSNFTLKIRSTKLEDSAMYFCAGSPYFYEQYFGPGTRLTVT.

The table lists this clonotype with many counts. The chain is built from TRBV19 and TRBJ2-7, with 9 bases that match TRBD1. This CDR3 spans 14 amino acids. Per germline, CDR1 LNHDA and CDR2 SQIVND (reference sequence). After removal of 6 bases from V and 3 bases from J, the junction contained 6 bases not matched to a gene. The CDR3 spells CASSGPGQGYEQYF. Written as DNA, the CDR3 is TGTGCCAGTAGCGGACCGGGACAGGGCTACGAGCAGTACTTC.

This clonotype was found a few times. J is TRBJ1-2 and V is TRBV27, with 8 bases aligning to TRBD1. Trimming removed 6 bases from V and 8 bases from J; junction bases left unmatched: 11. Looked up from germline, CDR1 is MNHEY and CDR2 is SMNVEV (reference sequence). The length of the CDR3 is 14 residues. Here the CDR3 DNA reads TGTGCCAGCAGGGCCTTTGGGCAGGGGGCCGGCTACACCTTC. Translating it yields CASRAFGQGAGYTF.